One and the same sample provided the 4 T cell receptor beta chains below, sequenced in a study of T-cell memory formation after mild COVID-19. TCRdb reprocessed the 5' RACE reads via MiXCR and lists one record per CDR3 protein. The sample holds about 470,000 distinct CDR3 sequences; approximately 18% are singletons and the top ten take around 12%. Sequenced material: PBMCs or a T cell subset sorted from them (not recorded which). Source of these receptors: an adult woman who had mild COVID-19 (a few samples of this study predate the infection). Cell type and time point are not known.

This clonotype appeared many times. This chain connects TRBV7-8 to TRBJ2-5; D not resolved. The CDR3 is 14 amino acids. V was pared by 2 bases and J by 0 bases, with 7 bases between. Germline V gene sequence: CDR1 SGHVS, CDR2 FQNEAQ. The chain's CDR3 is CASSLTGNQETQYF. CDR3 bases: TGTGCCAGCAGCTTAACTGGGAACCAAGAGACCCAGTACTTC.

The chain links TRBV5-5 to TRBJ2-7, with a possible D match to TRBD1 (5 bases). This CDR3 contains 15 residues. CDR1 is SGHKS, CDR2 YYEKEE, per germline (reference sequence). V was trimmed by 7 bases and J by 0 bases, leaving 17 bases between them. CDR3 residues: CASDNRDSHSYEQYF. The CDR3 coding sequence is TGTGCCAGCGATAATCGAGACAGCCACTCCTACGAGCAGTACTTC.

The chain carries TRBV5-1 and TRBJ1-1, with TRBD1 as a possible D gene (6 bases). The germline gives CDR1 SGHRS, CDR2 YFSETQ. The ends were cut back, 6 bases at V and 2 bases at J, with 14 bases in the middle. The CDR3 covers 14 residues. CDR3 region: CASTHPDSNTEAFF. DNA of the CDR3: TGCGCCAGCACCCACCCGGACAGCAACACTGAAGCTTTCTTT.

V usage is TRBV4-1 and J usage is TRBJ1-1, with no clear D. CDR3 length: 13 amino acids. In germline, CDR1 is MGHRA, CDR2 YSYEKL. The V and J ends lost 3 bases and 8 bases respectively, with 13 bases between them. This CDR3 reads CASSHKSTAEAFF. The DNA for the CDR3 is TGCGCCAGCAGCCATAAGAGCACAGCGGAAGCTTTCTTT.